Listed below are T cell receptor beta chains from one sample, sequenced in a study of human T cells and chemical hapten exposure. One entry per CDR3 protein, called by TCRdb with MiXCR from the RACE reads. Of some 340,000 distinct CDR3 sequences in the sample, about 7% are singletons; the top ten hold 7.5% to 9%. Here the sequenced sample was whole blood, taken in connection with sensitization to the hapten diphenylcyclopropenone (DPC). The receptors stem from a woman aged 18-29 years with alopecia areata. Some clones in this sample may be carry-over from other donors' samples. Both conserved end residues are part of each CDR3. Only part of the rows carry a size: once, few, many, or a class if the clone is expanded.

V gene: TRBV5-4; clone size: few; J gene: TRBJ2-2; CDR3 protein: CASSREGVNTGELFF
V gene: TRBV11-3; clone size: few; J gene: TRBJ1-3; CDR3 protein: CASSRGSGNTIYF
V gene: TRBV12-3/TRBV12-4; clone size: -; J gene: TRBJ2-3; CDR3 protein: CASSPRQGGRDDTQYF
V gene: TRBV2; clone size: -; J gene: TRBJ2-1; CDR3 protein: CASSRGLAGYEQFF
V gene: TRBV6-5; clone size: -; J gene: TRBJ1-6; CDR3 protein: CASRGHGSYNSPLHF
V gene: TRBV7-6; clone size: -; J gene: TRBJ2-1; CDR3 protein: CASSLVREDEQFF
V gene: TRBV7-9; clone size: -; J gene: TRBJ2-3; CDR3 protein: CASSLTFASTQYF
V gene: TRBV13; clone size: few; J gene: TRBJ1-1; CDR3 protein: CASSYRSMNTEAFF
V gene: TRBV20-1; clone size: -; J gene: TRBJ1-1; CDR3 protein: CSARTSQGARTEAFF
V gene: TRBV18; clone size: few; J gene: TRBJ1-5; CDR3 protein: CASSPQTGTQPQHF
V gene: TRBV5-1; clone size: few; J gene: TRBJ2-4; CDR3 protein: CASSLGVGALNIQYF
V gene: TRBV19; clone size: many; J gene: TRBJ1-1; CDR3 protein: CASSIPFQGRITEAFF
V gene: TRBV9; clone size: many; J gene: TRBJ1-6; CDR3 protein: CASSPTGDQNSPLHF
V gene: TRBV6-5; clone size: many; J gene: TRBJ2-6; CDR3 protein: CASRLPGANVLTF
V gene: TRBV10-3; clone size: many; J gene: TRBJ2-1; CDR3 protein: CAISGTSGGLNNEQFF
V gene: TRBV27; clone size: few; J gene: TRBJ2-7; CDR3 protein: CASTPGSRTGSYEQYF
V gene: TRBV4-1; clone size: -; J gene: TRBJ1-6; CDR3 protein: CASSQDIRAAWEF
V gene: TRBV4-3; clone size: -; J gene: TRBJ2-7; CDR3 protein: CASSGGGQQEQYF
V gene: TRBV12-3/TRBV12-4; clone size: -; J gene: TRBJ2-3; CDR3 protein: CASSFTLTTGGSTDTQYF
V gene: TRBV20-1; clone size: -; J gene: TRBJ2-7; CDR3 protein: CSARVRDGLAVKYEQYF
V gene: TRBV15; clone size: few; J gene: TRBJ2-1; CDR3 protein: CATSRGLAGAVSYNEQFF
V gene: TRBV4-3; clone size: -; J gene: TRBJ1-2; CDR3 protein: CASSQEWTGGYGYTF
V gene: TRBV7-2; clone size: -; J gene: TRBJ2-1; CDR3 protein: CASRGGAGMYEQFF
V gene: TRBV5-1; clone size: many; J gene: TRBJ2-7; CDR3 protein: CASSVGPSYEQYF
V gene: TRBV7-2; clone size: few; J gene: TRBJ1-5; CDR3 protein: CASSLSGTPDQPQHF
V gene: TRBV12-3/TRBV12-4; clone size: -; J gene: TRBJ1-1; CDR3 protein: CASSFIANTEAFF
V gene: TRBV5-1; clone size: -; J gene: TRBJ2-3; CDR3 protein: CASSSGTVTDTQYF
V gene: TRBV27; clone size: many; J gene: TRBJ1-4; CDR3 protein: CASSPEQGNEKLFF
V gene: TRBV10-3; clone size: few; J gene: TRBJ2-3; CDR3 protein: CAIRERPPEDTQYF
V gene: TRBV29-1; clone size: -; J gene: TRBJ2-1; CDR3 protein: CSALPGQSLRDEQFF
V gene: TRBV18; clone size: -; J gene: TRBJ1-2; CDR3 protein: CASSRTVINYGYTF
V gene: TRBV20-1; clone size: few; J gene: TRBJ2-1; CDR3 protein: CSARDDGTMYREQFF
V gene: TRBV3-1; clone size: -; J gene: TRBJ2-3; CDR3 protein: CASSYILEQPTDTQYF
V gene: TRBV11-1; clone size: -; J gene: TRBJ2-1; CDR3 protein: CASSPGTSDYNEQFF
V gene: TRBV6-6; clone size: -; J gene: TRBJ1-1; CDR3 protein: CASSWDLVRDKDGTEAFF
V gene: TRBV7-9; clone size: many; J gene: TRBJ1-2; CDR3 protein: CASSPSLVAYGYTF
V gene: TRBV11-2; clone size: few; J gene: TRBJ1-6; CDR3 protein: CASSLFGGPLHF
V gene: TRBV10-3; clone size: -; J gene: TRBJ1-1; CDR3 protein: CAISPTQDRGHTEAFF
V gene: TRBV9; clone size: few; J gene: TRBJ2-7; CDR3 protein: CASPLKGPTYEQYF
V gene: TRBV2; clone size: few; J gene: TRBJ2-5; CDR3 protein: CASGQEETQYF
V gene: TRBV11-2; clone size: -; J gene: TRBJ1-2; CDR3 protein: CASRSPAQNYGYTF
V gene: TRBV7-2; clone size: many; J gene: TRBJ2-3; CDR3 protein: CASSPQGLAGGGDTQYF
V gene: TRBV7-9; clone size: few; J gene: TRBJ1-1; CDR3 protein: CASSRVDTEAFF
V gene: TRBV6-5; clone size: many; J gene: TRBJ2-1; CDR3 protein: CASSRGEGGNEQFF
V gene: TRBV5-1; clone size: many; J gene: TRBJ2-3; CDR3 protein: CASSQDESVDTQYF
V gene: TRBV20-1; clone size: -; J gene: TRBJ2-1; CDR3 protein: CSARYGLAGGEQFF
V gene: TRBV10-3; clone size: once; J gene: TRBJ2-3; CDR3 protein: CAISERGQSGADTQYF
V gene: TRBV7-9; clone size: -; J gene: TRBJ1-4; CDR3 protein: CASSLGGLQDEKLFF
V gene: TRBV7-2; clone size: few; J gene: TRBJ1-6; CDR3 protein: CASLGGQRNSPLHF
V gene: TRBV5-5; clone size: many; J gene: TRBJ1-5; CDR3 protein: CASSPDSSQPQHF
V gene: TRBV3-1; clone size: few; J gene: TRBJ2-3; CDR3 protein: CASSQVAGGPYTQYF
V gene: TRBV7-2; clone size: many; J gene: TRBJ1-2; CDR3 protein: CASSFSVTSNYGYTF
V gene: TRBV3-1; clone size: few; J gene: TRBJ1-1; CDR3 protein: CASSQGGSTFF
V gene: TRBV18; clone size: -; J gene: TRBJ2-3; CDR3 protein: CASSLQSSPRSTDTQYF
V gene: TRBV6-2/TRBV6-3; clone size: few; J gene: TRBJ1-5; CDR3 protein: CASSLTDRVQPQHF
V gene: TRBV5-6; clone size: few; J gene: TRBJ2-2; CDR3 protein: CASSILTGTTNTGELFF
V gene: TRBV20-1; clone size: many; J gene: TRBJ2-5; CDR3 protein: CSASTGPYYQETQYF
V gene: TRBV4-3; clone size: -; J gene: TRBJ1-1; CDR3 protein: CASSQMNAVGLNTEAFF
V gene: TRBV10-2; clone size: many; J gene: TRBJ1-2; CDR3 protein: CASLVANYGYTF